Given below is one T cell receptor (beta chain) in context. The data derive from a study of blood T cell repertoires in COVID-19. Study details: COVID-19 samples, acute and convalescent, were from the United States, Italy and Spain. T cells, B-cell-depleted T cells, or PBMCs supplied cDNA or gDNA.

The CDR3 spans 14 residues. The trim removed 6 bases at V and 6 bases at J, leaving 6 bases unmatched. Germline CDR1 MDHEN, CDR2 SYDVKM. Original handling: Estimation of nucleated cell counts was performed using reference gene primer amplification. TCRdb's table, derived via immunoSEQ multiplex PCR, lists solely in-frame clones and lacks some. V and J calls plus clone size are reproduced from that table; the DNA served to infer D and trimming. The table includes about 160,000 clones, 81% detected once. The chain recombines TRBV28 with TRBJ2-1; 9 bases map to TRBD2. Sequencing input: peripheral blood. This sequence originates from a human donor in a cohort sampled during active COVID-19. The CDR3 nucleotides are TGTGCCAGCAGGGCGGGGGGGCTAACCAATGAGCAGTTCTTC. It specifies CASRAGGLTNEQFF.